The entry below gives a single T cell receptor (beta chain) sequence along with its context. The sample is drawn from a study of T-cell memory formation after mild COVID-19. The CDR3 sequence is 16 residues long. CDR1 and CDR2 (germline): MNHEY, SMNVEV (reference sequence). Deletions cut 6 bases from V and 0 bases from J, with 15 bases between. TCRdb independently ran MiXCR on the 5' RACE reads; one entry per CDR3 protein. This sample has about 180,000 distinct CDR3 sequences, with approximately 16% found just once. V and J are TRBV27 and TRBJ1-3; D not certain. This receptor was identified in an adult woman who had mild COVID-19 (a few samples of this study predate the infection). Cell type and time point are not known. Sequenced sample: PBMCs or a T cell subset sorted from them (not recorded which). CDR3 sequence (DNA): TGTGCCAGCAGCCTCAGAGTTCCTTACTCTGGAAACACCATATATTTT. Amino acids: CASSLRVPYSGNTIYF.